The 23 T cell receptor beta chains given below trace back to one sample, sequenced in a study of spatial heterogeneity in lung cancer. Whole-study results and caveats: How many expanded intratumoral alpha and beta TCRs were present tracked the tumor mutation count, which was a count of nonsynonymous mutations.

TCRdb analysed the 5' RACE reads with MiXCR anew, one entry per CDR3 protein. The sample records fewer than 20,000 distinct CDR3 sequences, 5.5% to 6% being singletons. Time point denoted: sample taken at primary tumor resection. These receptors have no identified antigens. Sequencing was performed on lung tumor tissue, taken at surgery. The receptors were gathered from a female donor with early-stage non-small cell lung cancer.

V and J are TRBV9 and TRBJ2-3; unclear D gene. The germline CDR1 and CDR2 sequences are SGDLS and YYNGEE. CDR3 length equals 14 residues. With 0 bases removed from V and 3 bases from J, the gap between germline ends came to 8 bases. The CDR3, as DNA: TGTGCCAGCAGCGTAGAAGCAGCGACAGATACGCAGTATTTT. This codes for CASSVEAATDTQYF.

This clonotype was picked up many times. The V gene is TRBV28, the J gene TRBJ2-7; 8 nucleotides match TRBD1. From germline, CDR1 is MDHEN and CDR2 SYDVKM. Unmatched junction bases numbered 11, after V lost 2 bases and J lost 5 bases. CDR3 size: 16 residues. In nucleotides, the CDR3 is TGTGCCAGCAGTTTACAGGGGGCAATAAGCGAGGACGAGCAGTACTTC. This translates into CASSLQGAISEDEQYF.

This clonotype showed up many times. One end of the junction varies from germline; a read error may be responsible. The gene calls are TRBV7-9 and TRBJ2-1; weak D call: TRBD1 (5 bases). Germline V gene lookup returns CDR1 SEHNR and CDR2 FQNEAQ (reference sequence). CDR3 size: 13 residues. Here the CDR3 DNA reads TGTGCCAGCAGCTTAGAAGGGGTTGCCTCGCCCTCCTTC. Amino acids: CASSLEGVASPSF.

There are many counts of this clonotype. The chain has TRBV5-1 and TRBJ2-3, with 10 bases that match TRBD2. Trimming cost V 6 bases and J 5 bases; bases outside gene matches: 6. CDR1 is SGHRS, CDR2 YFSETQ, per germline. The CDR3 is 14 amino acids. CDR3 sequence: CASTLAGGGDTQYF. In DNA, the CDR3 is TGCGCCAGCACCTTAGCGGGAGGTGGAGATACGCAGTATTTT.

This clonotype was seen many times. The V call is TRBV5-1, the J call TRBJ2-2; D is unresolved. The CDR3 length is 13 residues. V was pared by 3 bases and J by 4 bases, with 7 bases between. Germline V gene lookup returns CDR1 SGHRS and CDR2 YFSETQ. The CDR3 is CASSSTATGELFF. The CDR3 DNA follows: TGCGCCAGCAGCTCTACTGCCACCGGGGAGCTGTTTTTT.

This clonotype occurred many times. The V and J genes are TRBV6-5 and TRBJ2-6; D is tentatively TRBD1 or TRBD2 (5 bases each). V was shortened by 5 bases and J by 2 bases, with 10 bases between the two germline ends. The germline gives CDR1 MNHEY, CDR2 SVGAGI. The CDR3 runs 15 residues. CDR3 in amino acids: CASSMLGAGANVLTF. CDR3 nucleotides: TGTGCCAGCAGTATGTTGGGGGCTGGGGCCAACGTCCTGACTTTC.

This clonotype was seen at least ten times. The chain is built from TRBV27 and TRBJ2-1, with 8 bases matching TRBD2. The length of the CDR3 is 15 residues. V lost 3 bases, J lost 4 bases, and 5 bases stayed unmatched. Looked up from germline, CDR1 is MNHEY and CDR2 is SMNVEV (reference sequence). CDR3 in amino acids: CASSFELAEYNEQFF. The CDR3 DNA follows: TGTGCCAGCAGTTTTGAACTAGCGGAGTACAATGAGCAGTTCTTC.

This clonotype appeared a few times. The chain couples TRBV27 to TRBJ2-3, with 12 bases fitting TRBD1. V lost 5 bases and J lost 3; bases outside the gene matches: 6. The CDR3 has 16 amino acids. Germline CDR1 and CDR2: MNHEY and SMNVEV (reference sequence). This CDR3 reads CASSPGTGGKTDTQYF. CDR3 sequence (DNA): TGTGCCAGCAGTCCCGGGACAGGGGGCAAAACAGATACGCAGTATTTT.

This clonotype was seen ten or more times. The chain links TRBV29-1 to TRBJ2-7, with a tentative D call TRBD1 (6 bases). Germline V gene sequence: CDR1 SQVTM, CDR2 ANQGSEA. The CDR3 contains 14 residues. V dropped 1 base and J dropped 7 bases, with 17 bases sitting between them. DNA of the CDR3: TGCAGCGTTGAAGCGCAGGGGCTGAATCAAGAGCAGTACTTC. Its protein product is CSVEAQGLNQEQYF.

This clonotype appeared many times. The chain carries TRBV20-1 and TRBJ2-5, with a possible D match to TRBD1 (6 bases). The CDR3 has 14 residues. Deletions cut 4 bases from V and 3 bases from J, with 15 bases between. The V gene's germline CDR1 is DFQATT and CDR2 SNEGSKA (reference sequence). The CDR3 sequence: CSATQTGTKETQYF. CDR3 nucleotides: TGCAGTGCTACTCAAACAGGGACCAAAGAGACCCAGTACTTC.

This clonotype was seen many times. This chain uses TRBV6-6 with TRBJ1-5; 7 nucleotides agree with TRBD1. CDR3 size: 16 residues. The V gene end was trimmed by 0 bases and the J gene end by 3 bases; junction bases not matched to a gene: 5. Germline values: CDR1 MNHNY, CDR2 SVGAGI (reference sequence). CDR3: CASSYSKGGNNQPQHF. CDR3 sequence (DNA): TGTGCCAGCAGTTACTCGAAAGGGGGCAACAATCAGCCCCAGCATTTT.

This rearrangement joins TRBV6-1 to TRBJ2-1, with 9 bases that match TRBD2. CDR1 is MNHNS and CDR2 is SASEGT in the germline V gene. V was pared by 6 bases and J by 4 bases, with 7 bases of the junction left unmatched. This CDR3 is 15 amino acids long. The CDR3 nucleotides read TGTGCCAGCAGGCGGGATAGCGGGAGTTACAATGAGCAGTTCTTC. Translation: CASRRDSGSYNEQFF.

This clonotype was detected ten times or more. This chain joins TRBV18 and TRBJ2-1; weak D call: TRBD2 (6 bases). The germline gives CDR1 KGHSH, CDR2 LQKENI. The CDR3 length is 12 residues. The germline V and J ends were trimmed by 0 bases and 10 bases, with 7 bases remaining between them. In DNA form, the CDR3 reads TGTGCCAGCTCACCACCTCTAGCGGAGCAGTTCTTC. Protein product: CASSPPLAEQFF.

This clonotype was recorded a few times. This chain joins TRBV29-1 and TRBJ1-2, with D unresolved. Trimming removed 3 bases from V and 8 bases from J, with 16 bases in between. Germline V gene lookup returns CDR1 SQVTM and CDR2 ANQGSEA. The CDR3 covers 13 residues. CDR3: CSVDGLGYLGYTF. CDR3 bases: TGCAGCGTTGACGGTCTGGGATACCTGGGCTACACCTTC.

A note on this clonotype: This could be a read error, since a much larger clone is one nucleotide away. The chain carries TRBV20-1 and TRBJ2-1, with D unclear. CDR3 length equals 14 residues. CDR1 and CDR2 from the germline V gene are DFQATT and SNEGSKA (reference sequence). Written as DNA, the CDR3 is TGCAGTGCTAGAGCGGGCGAACCCTACAATGAGCAGTGCTTC. It is translated as CSARAGEPYNEQCF.

This clonotype was counted many times. The chain is built from TRBV25-1 and TRBJ2-2; tentatively, D is TRBD1 (5 bases). From germline, CDR1 is MGHDK and CDR2 SYGVNS. CDR3 length equals 15 residues. V was trimmed by 2 bases and J by 3 bases, leaving 10 bases between them. For the CDR3, the DNA is TGTGCCAGCAGTGAACAGGGCGTGGACACCGGGGAGCTGTTTTTT. Protein sequence: CASSEQGVDTGELFF.

In its sample, this clonotype was seen many times. The rearrangement joins TRBV24-1 to TRBJ2-3; 13 nucleotides align to TRBD2. Looked up from germline, CDR1 is KGHDR and CDR2 is SFDVKD. The CDR3 has 16 residues. The V and J ends lost 9 bases and 8 bases, in that order; junction bases with no gene match: 13. The CDR3 reads CATAGTSGKGSTTQYF. DNA of the CDR3: TGTGCCACCGCCGGGACTAGCGGGAAGGGGTCAACTACGCAGTATTTT.

In its sample, this clonotype ranks as medium-sized (0.01 to 0.1%). The chain links TRBV2 to TRBJ2-1; no clear D gene. This CDR3 is 13 amino acids long. Trimming took off 5 bases at V and 2 bases at J, with 7 bases between the two ends. Germline CDR1 and CDR2: SNHLY and FYNNEI. The DNA for the CDR3 is TGTGCCAGCAGTAGCGAACCCTACAATGAGCAGTTCTTC. Translating it yields CASSSEPYNEQFF. The full variable domain, with the rest looked up from reference TRBV2 and TRBJ2-1, is EPEVTQTPSHQVTQMGQEVILRCVPISNHLYFYWYRQILGQKVEFLVSFYNNEISEKSEIFDDQFSVERPDGSNFTLKIRSTKLEDSAMYFCASSSEPYNEQFFGPGTRLTVL.

This clonotype was seen a few times. V usage is TRBV3-1 and J usage is TRBJ2-3, with 9 bases aligning to TRBD1. Trimming cost V 8 bases and J 1 base; bases outside gene matches: 1. This CDR3 has 13 amino acids. The V gene's germline CDR1 is LGHDT and CDR2 YNNKEL (reference sequence). The CDR3 reads CASGDRGTDTQYF. In DNA, the CDR3 is TGTGCCAGCGGGGACAGGGGCACAGATACGCAGTATTTT.

This clonotype was seen repeatedly, ten times or more. This chain joins TRBV6-6 and TRBJ2-7, with TRBD2 identical over 7 bases. Trimming took 6 bases from V and 8 from J; bases not matched to a gene: 4. The CDR3 consists of 11 residues. Germline loops: CDR1 MNHNY, CDR2 SVGAGI (reference sequence). The CDR3 coding sequence is TGTGCCAGCAGCGCCGGGACTAAGCAGTACTTC. It specifies CASSAGTKQYF.

This clonotype was seen ten or more times. J is TRBJ2-1 and V is TRBV6-2 or TRBV6-3, with D perhaps matching TRBD2 (5 bases). Germline V gives CDR1 MNHEY, CDR2 SVGEGT. The CDR3 is 15 residues long. V gave up 2 bases and J gave up 4 bases, with 12 bases separating them. CDR3 amino acids: CASSYGSSVYNEQFF. CDR3 nucleotides: TGTGCCAGCAGTTACGGGAGTAGCGTATACAATGAGCAGTTCTTC.

Many counts were recorded for this clonotype. This chain links TRBV7-6 with TRBJ1-1, with D perhaps matching TRBD1 (6 bases). V gave up 5 bases and J gave up 2 bases, with 9 bases separating them. Germline V CDR1 and CDR2: SGHVS, FNYEAQ. The CDR3 extends over 13 amino acids. CDR3 loop: CASSTDSNTEAFF. CDR3 DNA: TGTGCCAGCAGCACGGACAGCAACACTGAAGCTTTCTTT.

There are many counts of this clonotype. This chain connects TRBV12-3 or TRBV12-4 to TRBJ2-1, with 10 bases aligning to TRBD1. This CDR3 has 15 residues. Germline trimming cut 7 bases from V and 5 bases from J; bases unmatched to any gene: 8. Written as DNA, the CDR3 is TGTGCCAGCACCACCCGACAGGGGGCTCACAATGAGCAGTTCTTC. It encodes CASTTRQGAHNEQFF.